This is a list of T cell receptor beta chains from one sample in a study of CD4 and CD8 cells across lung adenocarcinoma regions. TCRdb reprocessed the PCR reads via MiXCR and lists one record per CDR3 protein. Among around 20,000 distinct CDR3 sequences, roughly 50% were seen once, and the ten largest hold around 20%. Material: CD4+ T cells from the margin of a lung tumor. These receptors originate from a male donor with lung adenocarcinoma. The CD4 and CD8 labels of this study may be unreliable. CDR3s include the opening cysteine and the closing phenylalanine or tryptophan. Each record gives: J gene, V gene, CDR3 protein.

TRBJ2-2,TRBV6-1,CASISTPGQGTTGELFF
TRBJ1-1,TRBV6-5,CASSYRGGMTEAFF
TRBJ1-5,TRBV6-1,CASSGRGVYSNQPQHF
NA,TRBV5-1,CASSSGGNQETQYF
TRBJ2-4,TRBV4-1,CASSQLHAGGGGRAQDTQYF
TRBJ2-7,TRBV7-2,CASSASSGSFDEQYF
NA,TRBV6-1,CASSQREHETQYF
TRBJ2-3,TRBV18,CASSPPSAGGQYF
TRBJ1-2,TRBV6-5,CASSSSGVGRKNNYGYTF
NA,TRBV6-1,CASSLGLAGRTNYEQYF
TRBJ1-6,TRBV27,CATRSGARRNSPLHF
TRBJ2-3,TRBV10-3,CAGGDGGPGQDTQYF
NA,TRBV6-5,CASSYGPTGTQYF
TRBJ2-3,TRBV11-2,CASSLAPLAGGMDTQYF
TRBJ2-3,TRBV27,CASSAGRGGSGTETQYF
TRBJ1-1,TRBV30,CAWRDTHEAFF
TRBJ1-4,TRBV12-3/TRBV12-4,CASSLREKLFF
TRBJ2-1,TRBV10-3,CAISFGDPILGGEQFF
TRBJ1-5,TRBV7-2,CASSLGADYSNQPQHF
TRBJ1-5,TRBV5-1,CASSLVGGGQPQHF
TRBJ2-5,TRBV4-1,CASSQVYQRTAYQETQYF
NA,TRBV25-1,CGGSERVTQYF
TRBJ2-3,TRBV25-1,CASSELPGPHTDTQYF
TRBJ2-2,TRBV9,CASSVALPTGELFF
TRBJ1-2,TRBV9,CASSVDPEGYGYTF
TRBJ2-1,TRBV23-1,CASSHVRGRDQGGYNEQFF
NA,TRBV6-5,CASRLQSGIPEEQYF
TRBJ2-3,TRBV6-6,CASRTSGIGTDTQYF
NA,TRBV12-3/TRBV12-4,CASIGGPNQETQFF
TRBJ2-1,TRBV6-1,CASSLAGPNNEQFF
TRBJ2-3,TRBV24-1,CATRAAGGPRDTQYF
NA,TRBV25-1,CARGVGDLDQDIQYF
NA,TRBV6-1,CASRKLNRGGNEQYF
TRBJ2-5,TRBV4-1,CAAGQGEGAKKTQYF
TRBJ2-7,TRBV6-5,CASSYDSGSYEQYF